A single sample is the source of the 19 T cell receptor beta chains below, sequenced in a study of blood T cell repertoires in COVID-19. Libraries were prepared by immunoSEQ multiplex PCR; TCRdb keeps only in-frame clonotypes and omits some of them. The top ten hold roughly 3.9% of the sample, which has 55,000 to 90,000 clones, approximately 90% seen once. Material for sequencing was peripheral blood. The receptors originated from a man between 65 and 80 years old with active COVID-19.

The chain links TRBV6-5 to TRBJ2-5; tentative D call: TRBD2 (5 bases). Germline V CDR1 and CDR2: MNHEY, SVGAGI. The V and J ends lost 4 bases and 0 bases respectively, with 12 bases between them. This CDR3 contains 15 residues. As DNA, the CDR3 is TGTGCCAGCAGTTCCCCCGGCGGGTACCAAGAGACCCAGTACTTC. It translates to CASSSPGGYQETQYF.

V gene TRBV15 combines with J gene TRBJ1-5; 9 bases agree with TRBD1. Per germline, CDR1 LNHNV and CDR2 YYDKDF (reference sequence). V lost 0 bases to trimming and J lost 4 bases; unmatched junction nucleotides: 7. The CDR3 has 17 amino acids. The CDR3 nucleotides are TGTGCCACCAGCAGAGATAGGGGACAGGGTGGTAATCAGCCCCAGCATTTT. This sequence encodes CATSRDRGQGGNQPQHF. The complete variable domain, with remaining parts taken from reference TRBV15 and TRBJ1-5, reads DAMVIQNPRYQVTQFGKPVTLSCSQTLNHNVMYWYQQKSSQAPKLLFHYYDKDFNNEADTPDNFQSRRPNTSFCFLDIRSPGLGDTAMYLCATSRDRGQGGNQPQHFGDGTRLSIL.

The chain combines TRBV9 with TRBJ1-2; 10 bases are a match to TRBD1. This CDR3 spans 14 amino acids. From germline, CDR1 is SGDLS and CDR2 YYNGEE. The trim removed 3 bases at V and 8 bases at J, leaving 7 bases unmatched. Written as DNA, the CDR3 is TGTGCCAGCAGCGCCGGGACAGGGGTTTTCGGCTACACCTTC. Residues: CASSAGTGVFGYTF.

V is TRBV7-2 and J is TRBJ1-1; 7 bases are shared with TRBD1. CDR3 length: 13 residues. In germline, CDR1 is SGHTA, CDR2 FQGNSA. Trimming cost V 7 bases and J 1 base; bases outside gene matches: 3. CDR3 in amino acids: CASNQGGNTEAFF. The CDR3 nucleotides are TGTGCCAGCAACCAGGGGGGGAACACTGAAGCTTTCTTT.

CDR3 region: CASSQTGALLTDTQYF. The CDR3 DNA follows: TGTGCCAGCAGCCAAACAGGGGCACTCCTCACAGATACGCAGTATTTT. The rearrangement uses TRBV16 and TRBJ2-3; 7 nucleotides align to TRBD1. V gave up 2 bases and J gave up 2 bases; unmatched junction bases: 7. This CDR3 contains 16 residues. Germline V gene sequence: CDR1 KGHSY, CDR2 FQNENV.

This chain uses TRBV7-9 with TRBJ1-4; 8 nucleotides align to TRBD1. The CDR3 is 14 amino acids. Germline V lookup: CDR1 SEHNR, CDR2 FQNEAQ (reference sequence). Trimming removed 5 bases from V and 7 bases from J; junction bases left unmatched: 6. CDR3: CASSQQGVGEKLFF. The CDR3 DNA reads TGTGCCAGCAGCCAACAGGGGGTTGGTGAAAAACTGTTTTTT.

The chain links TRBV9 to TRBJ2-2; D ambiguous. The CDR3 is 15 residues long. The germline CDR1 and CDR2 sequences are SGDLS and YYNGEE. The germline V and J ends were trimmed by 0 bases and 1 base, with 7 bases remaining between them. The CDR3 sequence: CASSVAGQNTGELFF. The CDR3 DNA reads TGTGCCAGCAGCGTAGCTGGCCAGAACACCGGGGAGCTGTTTTTT.

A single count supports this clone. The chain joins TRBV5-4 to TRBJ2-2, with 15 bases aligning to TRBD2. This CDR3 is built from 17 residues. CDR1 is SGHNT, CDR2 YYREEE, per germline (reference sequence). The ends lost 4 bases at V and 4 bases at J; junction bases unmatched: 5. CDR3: CASSTRTSGRATGELFF. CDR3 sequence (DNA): TGTGCCAGCAGCACCCGGACTAGCGGGAGGGCCACCGGGGAGCTGTTTTTT.

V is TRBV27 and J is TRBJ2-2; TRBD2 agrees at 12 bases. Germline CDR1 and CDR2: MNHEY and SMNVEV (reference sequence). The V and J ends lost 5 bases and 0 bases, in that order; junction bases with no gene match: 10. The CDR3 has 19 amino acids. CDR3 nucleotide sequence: TGTGCCAGCAGTAAAACCGGGACTAGCGGGTATACGAACACCGGGGAGCTGTTTTTT. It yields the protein CASSKTGTSGYTNTGELFF.

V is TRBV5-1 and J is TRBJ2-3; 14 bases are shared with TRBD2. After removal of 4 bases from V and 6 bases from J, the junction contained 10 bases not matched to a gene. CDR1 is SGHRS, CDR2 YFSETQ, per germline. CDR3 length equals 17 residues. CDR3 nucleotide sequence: TGCGCCAGCAGCCCACCCGGACTAGCGGGAGGTTTGGATACGCAGTATTTT. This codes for CASSPPGLAGGLDTQYF.

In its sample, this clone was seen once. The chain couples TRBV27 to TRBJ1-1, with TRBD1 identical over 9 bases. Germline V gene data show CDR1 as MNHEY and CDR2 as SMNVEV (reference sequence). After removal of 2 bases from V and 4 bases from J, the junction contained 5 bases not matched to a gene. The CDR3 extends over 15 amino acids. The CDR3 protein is CASSLGTGKATEAFF. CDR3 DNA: TGTGCCAGCAGTTTAGGGACAGGGAAGGCCACTGAAGCTTTCTTT.

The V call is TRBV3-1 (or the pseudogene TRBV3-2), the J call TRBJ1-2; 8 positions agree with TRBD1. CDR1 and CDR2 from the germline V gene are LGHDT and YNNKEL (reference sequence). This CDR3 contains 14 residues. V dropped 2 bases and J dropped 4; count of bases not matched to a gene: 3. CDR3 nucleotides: TGTGCCAGCAGCCAACCAGGGGGCGGCTATGGCTACACCTTC. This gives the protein CASSQPGGGYGYTF.

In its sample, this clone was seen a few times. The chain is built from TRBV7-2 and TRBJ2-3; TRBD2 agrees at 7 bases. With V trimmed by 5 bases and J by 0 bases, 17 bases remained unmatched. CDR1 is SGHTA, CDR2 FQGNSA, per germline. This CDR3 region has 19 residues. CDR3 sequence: CASSLRRSGEGSSTDTQYF. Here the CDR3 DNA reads TGTGCCAGCAGCCTTCGTAGGAGCGGGGAGGGGTCTAGCACAGATACGCAGTATTTT.

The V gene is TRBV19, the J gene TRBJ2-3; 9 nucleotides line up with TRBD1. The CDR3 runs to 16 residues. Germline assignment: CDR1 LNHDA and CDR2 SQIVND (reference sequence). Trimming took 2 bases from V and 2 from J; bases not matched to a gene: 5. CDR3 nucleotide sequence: TGTGCCAGTAGTATACCGACAGGGGGTGTCACAGATACGCAGTATTTT. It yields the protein CASSIPTGGVTDTQYF.

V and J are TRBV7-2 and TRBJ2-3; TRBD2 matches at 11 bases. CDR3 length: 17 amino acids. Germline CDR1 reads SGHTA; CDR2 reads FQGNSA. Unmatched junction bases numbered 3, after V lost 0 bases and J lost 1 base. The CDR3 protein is CASSLARLAGRTDTQYF. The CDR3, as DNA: TGTGCCAGCAGCTTAGCGAGACTAGCGGGACGCACAGATACGCAGTATTTT.

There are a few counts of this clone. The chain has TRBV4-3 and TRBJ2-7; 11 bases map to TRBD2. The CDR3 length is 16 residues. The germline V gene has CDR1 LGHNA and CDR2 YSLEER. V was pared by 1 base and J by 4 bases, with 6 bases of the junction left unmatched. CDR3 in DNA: TGCGCCAGCAGCCAAGTCCTAGCGGGAGGTTGGTACGAGCAGTACTTC. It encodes CASSQVLAGGWYEQYF.

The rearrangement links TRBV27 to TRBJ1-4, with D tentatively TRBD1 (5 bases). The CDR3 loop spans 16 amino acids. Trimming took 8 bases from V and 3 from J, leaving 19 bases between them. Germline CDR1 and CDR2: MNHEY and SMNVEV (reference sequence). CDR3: CASGPLTPGANEKLFF. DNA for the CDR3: TGTGCCAGCGGTCCACTGACTCCGGGGGCTAATGAAAAACTGTTTTTT.

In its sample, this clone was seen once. The CDR3 protein is CASSLDRGRAGTDTQYF. The CDR3 DNA is TGTGCCAGCAGCTTGGACAGGGGGAGAGCGGGTACAGATACGCAGTATTTT. The chain uses TRBV7-9 and TRBJ2-3, with 10 bases identical to TRBD1. J was trimmed by 3 bases and V by 3 bases; bases with no gene match: 9. In germline, CDR1 is SEHNR, CDR2 FQNEAQ (reference sequence). CDR3 length equals 17 residues.

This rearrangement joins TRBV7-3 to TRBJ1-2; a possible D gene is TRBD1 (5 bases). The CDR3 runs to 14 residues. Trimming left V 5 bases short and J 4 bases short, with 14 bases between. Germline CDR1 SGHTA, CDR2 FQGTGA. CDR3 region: CASSPGAGLYGYTF. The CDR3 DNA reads TGTGCCAGCAGCCCAGGCGCGGGGCTCTATGGCTACACCTTC.